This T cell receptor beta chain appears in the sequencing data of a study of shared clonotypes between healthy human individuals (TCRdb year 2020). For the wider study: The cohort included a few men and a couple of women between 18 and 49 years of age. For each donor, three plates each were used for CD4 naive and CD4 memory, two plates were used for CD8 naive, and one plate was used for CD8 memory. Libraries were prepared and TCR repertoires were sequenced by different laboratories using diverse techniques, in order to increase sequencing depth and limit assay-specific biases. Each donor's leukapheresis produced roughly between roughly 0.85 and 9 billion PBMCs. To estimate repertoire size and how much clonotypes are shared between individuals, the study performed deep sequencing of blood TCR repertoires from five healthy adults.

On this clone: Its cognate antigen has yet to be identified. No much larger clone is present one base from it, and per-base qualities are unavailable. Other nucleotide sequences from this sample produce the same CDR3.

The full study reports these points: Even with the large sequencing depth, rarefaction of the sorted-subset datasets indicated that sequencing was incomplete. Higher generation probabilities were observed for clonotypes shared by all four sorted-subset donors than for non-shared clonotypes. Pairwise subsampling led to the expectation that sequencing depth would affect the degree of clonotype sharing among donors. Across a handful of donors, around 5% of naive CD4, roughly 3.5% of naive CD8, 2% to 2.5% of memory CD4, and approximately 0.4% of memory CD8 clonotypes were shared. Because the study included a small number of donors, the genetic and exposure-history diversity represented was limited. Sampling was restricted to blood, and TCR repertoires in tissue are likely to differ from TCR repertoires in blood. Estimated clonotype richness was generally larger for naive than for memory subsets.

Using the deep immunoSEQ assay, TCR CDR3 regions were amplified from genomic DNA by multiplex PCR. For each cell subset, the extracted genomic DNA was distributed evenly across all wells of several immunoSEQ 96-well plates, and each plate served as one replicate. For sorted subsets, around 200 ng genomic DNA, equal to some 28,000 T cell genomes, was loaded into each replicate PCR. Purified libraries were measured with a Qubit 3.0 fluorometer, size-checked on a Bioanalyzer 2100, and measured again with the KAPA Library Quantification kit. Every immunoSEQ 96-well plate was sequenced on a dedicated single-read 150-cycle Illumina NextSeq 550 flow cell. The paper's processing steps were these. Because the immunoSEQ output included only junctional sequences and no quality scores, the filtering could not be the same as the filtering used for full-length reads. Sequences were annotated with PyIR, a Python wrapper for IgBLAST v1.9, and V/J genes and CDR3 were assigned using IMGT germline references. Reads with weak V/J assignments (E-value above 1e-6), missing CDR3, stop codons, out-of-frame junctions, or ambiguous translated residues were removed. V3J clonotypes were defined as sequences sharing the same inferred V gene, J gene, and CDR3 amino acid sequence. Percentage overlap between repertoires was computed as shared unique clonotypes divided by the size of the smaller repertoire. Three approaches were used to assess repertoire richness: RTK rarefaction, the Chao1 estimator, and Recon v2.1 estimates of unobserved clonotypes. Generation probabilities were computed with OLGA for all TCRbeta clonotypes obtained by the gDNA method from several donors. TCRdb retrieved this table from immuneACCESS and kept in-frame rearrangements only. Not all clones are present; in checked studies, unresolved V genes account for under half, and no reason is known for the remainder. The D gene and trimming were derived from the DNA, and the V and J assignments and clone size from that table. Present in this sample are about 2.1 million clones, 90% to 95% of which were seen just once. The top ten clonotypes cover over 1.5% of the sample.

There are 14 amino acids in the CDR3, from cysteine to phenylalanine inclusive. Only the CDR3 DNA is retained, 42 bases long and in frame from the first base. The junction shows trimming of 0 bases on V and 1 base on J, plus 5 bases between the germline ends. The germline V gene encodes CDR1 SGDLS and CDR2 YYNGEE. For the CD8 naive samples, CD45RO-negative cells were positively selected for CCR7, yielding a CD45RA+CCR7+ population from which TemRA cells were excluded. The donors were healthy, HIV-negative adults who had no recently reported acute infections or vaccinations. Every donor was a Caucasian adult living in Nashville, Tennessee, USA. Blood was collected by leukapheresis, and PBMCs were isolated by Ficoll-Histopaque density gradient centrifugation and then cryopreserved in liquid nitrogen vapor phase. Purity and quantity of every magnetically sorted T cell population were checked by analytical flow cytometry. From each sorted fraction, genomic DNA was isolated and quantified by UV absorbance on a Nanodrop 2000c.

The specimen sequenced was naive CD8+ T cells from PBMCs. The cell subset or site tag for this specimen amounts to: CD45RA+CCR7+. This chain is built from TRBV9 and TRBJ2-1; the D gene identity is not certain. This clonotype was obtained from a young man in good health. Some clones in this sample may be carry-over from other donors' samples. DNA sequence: TGTGCCAGCAGCGTAGGATCTTCCTACAATGAGCAGTTCTTC. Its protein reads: CASSVGSSYNEQFF.